A single sample is the source of the 13 T cell receptor beta chains below, sequenced in a study of CD8+CD57+ T cells in acquired aplastic anemia. Genomic DNA, serving as template, underwent TCR beta VDJ and CDR3 profiling. TCRdb re-derived calls from the reads in MiXCR, one entry per CDR3 protein. The profile shows roughly 80,000 distinct CDR3 sequences, roughly half of them singletons. Sequences were obtained from sorted CD4+, CD8+, or CD8+CD57+ T cells (not recorded which) from PBMCs. Source of these receptors: a human donor in good health, serving as a control.

In this sample, this clonotype turned up many times. The chain combines TRBV25-1 with TRBJ2-7, with 8 bases lining up with TRBD2. Germline CDR1 reads MGHDK; CDR2 reads SYGVNS. V dropped 10 bases and J dropped 2; count of bases not matched to a gene: 7. This CDR3 is 13 amino acids long. The CDR3 bases are TGTGCCACCTTCGGGGGGGCCACCTACGAGCAGTACTTC. This sequence encodes CATFGGATYEQYF.

In this sample, this clonotype turned up a few times. Relative to the germline gene, one junction end is altered; a read error may explain this. This chain uses TRBV5-1 with TRBJ2-6; TRBD1 might be the D (5 bases). Germline V gives CDR1 SGHRS, CDR2 YFSETQ. The CDR3 totals 15 residues. CDR3 amino acids: CASSLDSSGADVLTF. The DNA for the CDR3 is TGCGCCAGCAGTTTAGATAGCTCTGGGGCCGACGTCCTGACTTTC.

This chain uses TRBV6-2 or TRBV6-3 with TRBJ1-2; perhaps TRBD1 as D (6 bases). The length of the CDR3 is 13 residues. Looked up from germline, CDR1 is MNHEY and CDR2 is SVGEGT. V was shortened by 6 bases and J by 5 bases, with 13 bases between the two germline ends. The CDR3: CASRSGHGYGYTF. CDR3 coding DNA: TGTGCCAGCAGGTCGGGACACGGATATGGCTACACCTTC.

The chain is built from TRBV12-3 or TRBV12-4 and TRBJ1-1; maybe TRBD1 (5 bases). The CDR3 is 16 amino acids. Trimming shortened V by 3 bases and J by 6 bases, and 20 bases separated the two germline ends. The CDR3, as DNA: TGTGCCAGCAGTTTTTCGATCGAAACCCGGGGCGCTGAAGCTTTCTTT. Translated, it gives CASSFSIETRGAEAFF.

The chain recombines TRBV29-1 with TRBJ2-5, with D possibly TRBD1 on 7 matching bases. V was shortened by 8 bases and J by 2 bases, with 15 bases between the two germline ends. This CDR3 region has 13 residues. Germline V lookup: CDR1 SQVTM, CDR2 ANQGSEA. The CDR3 DNA is TGCAGCATCATGACAGGGAGGCAAGAGACCCAGTACTTC. Translation: CSIMTGRQETQYF.

The V call is TRBV15, the J call TRBJ1-6; TRBD1 agrees at 7 bases. CDR1 LNHNV and CDR2 YYDKDF come from the germline V gene (reference sequence). Trimming removed 1 base from V and 10 bases from J; junction bases left unmatched: 7. There are 15 residues in the CDR3. The CDR3 DNA is TGTGCCACCAGCAGAGGAGTACAGGGGCGATCACCCCTCCACTTT. This translates into CATSRGVQGRSPLHF.

CDR3 loop: CASWGGGGTPTQYF. CDR3 nucleotides: TGTGCCAGCTGGGGGGGGGGGGGGACCCCTACGCAGTATTTT. V is TRBV27 and J is TRBJ2-3; 7 bases are shared with TRBD2. This CDR3 contains 14 residues. V lost 8 bases, J lost 8 bases, and 13 bases stayed unmatched. Germline CDR1 MNHEY, CDR2 SMNVEV (reference sequence).

On this clonotype: The CDR3 end shows no conserved phenylalanine or tryptophan, and so a read error is likely. V gene TRBV2 combines with J gene TRBJ2-7; D might be TRBD2 (5 bases). The V end was cut by 5 bases, the J end by 4 bases, with 12 bases between. Germline assignment: CDR1 SNHLY and CDR2 FYNNEI. The CDR3 has 13 residues. As DNA, the CDR3 is TGTGCCAGCAGTTTGGGGAGAAAGTACGAGCAGTACTCC. It specifies CASSLGRKYEQYS.

With regard to this clonotype: A read error may explain this, as a much larger clone is one base away. The conserved closing phenylalanine or tryptophan is absent in this CDR3, likely reflecting a read error. This rearrangement joins TRBV6-1 to TRBJ2-7; D remains ambiguous. This CDR3 has 13 residues. Germline CDR1 and CDR2: MNHNS and SASEGT. V lost 3 bases, J lost 0 bases, and 6 bases lay in between. CDR3 nucleotides: TGTGCCAGCAGTGACCTAAGCTCCTACGAGCAGTACCTC. Its translation: CASSDLSSYEQYL.

The chain carries TRBV7-2 and TRBJ1-1; D not certain. V was clipped by 7 bases and J by 2 bases, with 11 bases between them. From germline, CDR1 is SGHTA and CDR2 FQGNSA. CDR3 length equals 13 residues. The CDR3 nucleotides are TGTGCCAGCACCCAAGGGCCTAACACTGAAGCTTTCTTT. Translating it yields CASTQGPNTEAFF.

Ten or more counts support this clonotype. The genes are TRBV9 and TRBJ1-2; perhaps TRBD1 as D (5 bases). The CDR3 is made up of 12 amino acids. In germline, CDR1 is SGDLS, CDR2 YYNGEE. The V end was cut by 0 bases, the J end by 8 bases, with 8 bases between. CDR3 amino acids: CASSVGGRGYTF. CDR3 sequence (DNA): TGTGCCAGCAGCGTAGGGGGCAGGGGCTACACCTTC.

This clonotype occurred a few times. The chain links TRBV5-1 to TRBJ1-1, with a possible D match to TRBD1 (5 bases). The CDR3 has 14 residues. The germline V and J ends were trimmed by 8 bases and 6 bases, with 20 bases remaining between them. The germline V gene encodes CDR1 SGHRS and CDR2 YFSETQ. This CDR3 reads CASKLGWGSAEAFF. CDR3 nucleotide sequence: TGCGCCAGTAAACTGGGGTGGGGGTCCGCTGAAGCTTTCTTT.

The V call is TRBV7-2, the J call TRBJ2-1; TRBD1 aligns across 8 bases. The CDR3 is 16 amino acids. Germline CDR1 is SGHTA and CDR2 is FQGNSA. V shed 5 bases and J 6 bases; nucleotides not matched to a gene: 12. CDR3 bases: TGTGCCAGCAGCCCACCTTCCGGGACAGGTTCCAATGAGCAGTTCTTC. Translated, it gives CASSPPSGTGSNEQFF. Full variable domain (rest looked up from reference TRBV7-2 and TRBJ2-1): GAGVSQSPSNKVTEKGKDVELRCDPISGHTALYWYRQSLGQGLEFLIYFQGNSAPDKSGLPSDRFSAERTGGSVSTLTIQRTQQEDSAVYLCASSPPSGTGSNEQFFGPGTRLTVL.